This T cell receptor beta chain was sequenced for a study of neoadjuvant anti-PD-1 for oral cavity cancer. At the level of the study: Patients mostly received three to four biweekly nivolumab doses at 3 mg/kg before surgery.

TCRdb's copy holds only in-frame clones and misses some; the assay was immunoSEQ multiplex PCR. The table has roughly 14,000 clones, 55% to 80% seen once. Trimming took 11 bases from V and 4 from J, leaving 11 bases between them. Germline V gene data show CDR1 as ENHRY and CDR2 as SYGVKD. The CDR3 sequence is 11 residues long. This clone has just a few counts. The rearrangement uses TRBV10-3 and TRBJ2-5; D gene unclear. Sequencing was performed on PBMCs, taken before nivolumab (anti-PD-1) treatment. The sequence was obtained from a person aged 40 to 85 with oral cavity squamous cell carcinoma. The CDR3 coding sequence is TGTGCCTCCTCCCCTGGAGAGACCCAGTACTTC. It encodes CASSPGETQYF.